The next 8 T cell receptor beta chains were all read from a single sample in a study of chemoradiotherapy in HPV16-positive cancers. The assay was immunoSEQ multiplex PCR, and TCRdb's table has in-frame clones only and misses some. The table lists about 320 clones, approximately 90% of them singletons. The source material was tumor tissue, sampled from a patient who underwent chemoradiotherapy. The receptor set was obtained from a human donor with HPV-associated anogenital cancer.

The chain is built from TRBV9 and TRBJ1-4; no definite D call. The V end was cut by 0 bases, the J end by 3 bases, with 6 bases between. Germline V gene sequence: CDR1 SGDLS, CDR2 YYNGEE. The CDR3 contains 14 residues. The CDR3 sequence is CASSVGGSNEKLFF. DNA for the CDR3: TGTGCCAGCAGCGTAGGAGGGTCTAATGAAAAACTGTTTTTT.

The chain uses TRBV15 and TRBJ2-7; maybe TRBD2 (6 bases). The CDR3 has 15 residues. From germline, CDR1 is LNHNV and CDR2 YYDKDF (reference sequence). V was shortened by 0 bases and J by 7 bases, with 16 bases between the two germline ends. CDR3 DNA: TGTGCCACCAGCAGAGACCCTGGGGGGATTGGTGAGCAGTACGTC. Residues: CATSRDPGGIGEQYV.

V usage is TRBV9 and J usage is TRBJ2-1; D unresolved. The V gene's germline CDR1 is SGDLS and CDR2 YYNGEE. Trimming removed 4 bases at V and 4 bases at J, with 9 bases between. CDR3 length: 13 residues. In DNA, the CDR3 is TGTGCCAGCAGCATCACCGATTACAATGAGCAGTTCTTC. Protein: CASSITDYNEQFF.

V is TRBV10-2 and J is TRBJ1-1, with TRBD1 matching 7 bases. This CDR3 has 14 residues. The ends lost 4 bases at V and 2 bases at J; junction bases unmatched: 4. CDR1 WSHSY and CDR2 SAAADI come from the germline V gene. CDR3 loop: CASSVTGSNTEAFF. As DNA, the CDR3 is TGCGCCAGCAGTGTGACAGGGAGTAACACTGAAGCTTTCTTT.

This sequence joins TRBV5-1 and TRBJ1-1; D is possibly TRBD1 (6 bases). Germline CDR1 and CDR2: SGHRS and YFSETQ. Trimming cost V 4 bases and J 3 bases, with 16 bases left between them. There are 15 residues in the CDR3. The CDR3 DNA reads as TGCGCCAGCAGCGGCCCCGGGGGCCGGGACACTGAAGCTTTCTTT. Its translation: CASSGPGGRDTEAFF.

To note about this clone: Other DNA variants within this sample encode the same CDR3. The rearrangement uses TRBV30 and TRBJ1-2; 8 positions agree with TRBD1. CDR3 length equals 15 residues. Germline CDR1 and CDR2: GTSNPN and SVGIG (reference sequence). The V segment lost 3 bases and the J segment 2 bases; nucleotides outside the gene matches: 8. CDR3 sequence reads: CAWSDGQGPNYGYTF. As DNA, the CDR3 is TGTGCCTGGAGCGACGGACAGGGCCCAAACTATGGCTACACCTTC.

The chain employs TRBV5-1 and TRBJ2-3; perhaps D is TRBD1 or TRBD2 (5 bases each). Germline V gene sequence: CDR1 SGHRS, CDR2 YFSETQ. This CDR3 is 14 amino acids long. V lost 0 bases to trimming and J lost 8 bases, with 13 bases between them. CDR3: CASSLDSGGGTQYF. For the CDR3, the DNA is TGCGCCAGCAGCTTGGATTCTGGGGGTGGTACGCAGTATTTT.

The chain recombines TRBV6-1 with TRBJ2-2; 8 bases fit TRBD1. V gave up 8 bases and J gave up 2 bases; unmatched junction bases: 1. The CDR3 is made up of 13 amino acids. Germline values: CDR1 MNHNS, CDR2 SASEGT. The DNA for the CDR3 is TGTGCCAGCGACAGGGGCAACACCGGGGAGCTGTTTTTT. Protein product: CASDRGNTGELFF.